Listed below are T cell receptor beta chains from one sample, sequenced in a study of OX40 agonist ivuxolimab in advanced cancers. The table came from immunoSEQ multiplex PCR; TCRdb's copy has only in-frame clones and leaves some out. The table shows 75,000 to 100,000 clones, with under 85% occurring only once. The sample consisted of CD4+ or CD8+ T cells sorted from blood, taken in a trial of the OX40 agonist ivuxolimab. Receptors originate from an adult with an advanced solid tumor such as melanoma, head and neck, liver or kidney cancer. CDR3s include the opening cysteine and the closing phenylalanine or tryptophan. The D gene is left open where the match is weak. Size is stated for part of the rows, as once, few or many counts, or as a class when the clone is expanded.

>TRBV30|TRBJ1-5|few|NA
CAWSLQGGNQPQHF
TGTGCCTGGAGTTTGCAGGGTGGGAATCAGCCCCAGCATTTT
>TRBV4-1|TRBJ2-1|once|TRBD2
CASSQGLAGGSYNEQFF
TGCGCCAGCAGCCAAGGACTAGCGGGGGGTTCCTACAATGAGCAGTTCTTC
>TRBV27|TRBJ2-2|NA|TRBD2
CASSRLAGVTGELFF
TGTGCCAGCAGTCGACTAGCGGGAGTCACCGGGGAGCTGTTTTTT
>TRBV6-1|TRBJ2-7|NA|NA
CASSEGGYYEQYF
TGTGCCAGCAGTGAAGGGGGTTACTACGAGCAGTACTTC
>TRBV5-4|TRBJ2-1|NA|NA
CASSWTHNEQFF
TGTGCCAGCAGCTGGACCCACAATGAGCAGTTCTTC
>TRBV5-1|TRBJ2-4|NA|NA
CASSLEANTKNIQYF
TGCGCCAGCAGCTTGGAAGCGAATACCAAAAACATTCAGTACTTC
>TRBV28|TRBJ1-1|NA|NA
CASTLVGGANTEAFF
TGTGCCAGCACCCTCGTCGGGGGGGCGAACACTGAAGCTTTCTTT
>TRBV30|TRBJ2-1|NA|TRBD2
CAWISGVSSYNEQFF
TGTGCCTGGATTAGCGGGGTAAGCTCCTACAATGAGCAGTTCTTC
>TRBV11-3|TRBJ2-1|once|NA
CASSLGGLAVYNEQFF
TGTGCCAGCAGCTTAGGGGGATTAGCGGTCTACAATGAGCAGTTCTTC
>TRBV5-1|TRBJ1-1|NA|TRBD1
CASSLPGTGGNTEAFF
TGCGCCAGCAGCTTGCCCGGGACAGGGGGGAACACTGAAGCTTTCTTT
>TRBV9|TRBJ2-7|NA|TRBD2
CASSALAGSYEQYF
TGTGCCAGCAGCGCTTTAGCGGGATCCTACGAGCAGTACTTC
>TRBV4-2|TRBJ2-1|few|TRBD2
CASSPGLAGVYEQFF
TGTGCCAGCAGCCCGGGACTAGCGGGAGTGTATGAGCAGTTCTTC
>TRBV5-1|TRBJ1-6|NA|NA
CASSLGDSSSYNSPLHF
TGCGCCAGCAGCTTGGGGGACTCAAGCTCCTATAATTCACCCCTCCACTTT
>TRBV9|TRBJ1-6|NA|TRBD1
CASSVSTGTLNSPLHF
TGTGCCAGCAGCGTCTCGACAGGGACCCTTAATTCACCCCTCCACTTT
>TRBV5-1|TRBJ1-5|NA|NA
CASSLDSGGTQPQHF
TGCGCCAGCAGCTTAGATTCAGGAGGCACTCAGCCCCAGCATTTT
>TRBV5-1|TRBJ2-1|NA|NA
CASSLDSSSSYNEQFF
TGCGCCAGCAGCTTGGATTCCTCGAGCTCCTACAATGAGCAGTTCTTC
>TRBV29-1|TRBJ2-1|once|NA
CSVPANLSYNEQFF
TGCAGCGTTCCAGCTAATCTCTCCTACAATGAGCAGTTCTTC
>TRBV7-9|TRBJ1-3|few|TRBD1
CASSLARGLGNTIYF
TGTGCCAGCAGCTTAGCCAGGGGGCTTGGAAACACCATATATTTT
>TRBV10-3|TRBJ1-6|NA|TRBD1
CAISDPGQGALNSPLHF
TGTGCCATCAGTGATCCGGGACAGGGGGCTCTTAATTCACCCCTCCACTTT
>TRBV7-9|TRBJ1-1|NA|NA
CASSPQLNTEAFF
TGTGCCAGCAGCCCACAGCTGAACACTGAAGCTTTCTTT
>TRBV6-6|TRBJ2-3|NA|NA
CASNTGASTDTQYF
TGTGCCAGCAACACGGGGGCCTCCACAGATACGCAGTATTTT
>TRBV27|TRBJ2-7|few|NA
CASRWGSTYEQYF
TGTGCCAGCCGCTGGGGGTCCACCTACGAGCAGTACTTC
>TRBV6-5|TRBJ1-1|NA|NA
CASSYKQGTEAFF
TGTGCCAGCAGTTACAAACAGGGAACTGAAGCTTTCTTT
>TRBV18|TRBJ2-7|NA|NA
CASSPPSGAAYEQYF
TGTGCCAGCTCACCACCGTCAGGCGCAGCCTACGAGCAGTACTTC
>TRBV6-1|TRBJ2-3|NA|NA
CASSGHTDTQYF
TGTGCCAGCAGTGGCCACACAGATACGCAGTATTTT
>TRBV19|TRBJ2-7|NA|TRBD2
CASSTRLAESVEQYF
TGTGCCAGTAGTACCCGACTAGCGGAATCAGTCGAGCAGTACTTC
>TRBV6-4|TRBJ2-2|NA|NA
CASSEGGVAGELFF
TGTGCCAGCAGTGAAGGAGGGGTGGCCGGGGAGCTGTTTTTT
>TRBV4-1|TRBJ2-2|NA|NA
CASSQHPANTGELFF
TGCGCCAGCAGCCAACACCCAGCGAACACCGGGGAGCTGTTTTTT
>TRBV19|TRBJ2-6|NA|NA
CASSLFQGTGANVLTF
TGTGCCAGTAGTCTGTTCCAGGGAACCGGGGCCAACGTCCTGACTTTC
>TRBV6-5|TRBJ1-3|once|NA
CASSYRTAGNTIYF
TGTGCCAGCAGTTACAGGACCGCTGGAAACACCATATATTTT
>TRBV6-1|TRBJ1-1|once|NA
CASREASAGSTEAFF
TGTGCCAGCAGGGAGGCCTCCGCCGGTAGTACTGAAGCTTTCTTT
>TRBV6-1|TRBJ2-7|NA|NA
CASSEGGGPFYEQYF
TGTGCCAGCAGTGAAGGGGGGGGGCCTTTCTACGAGCAGTACTTC
>TRBV27|TRBJ2-7|once|TRBD1
CASRWTGANEQYF
TGTGCCAGCAGGTGGACAGGGGCTAACGAGCAGTACTTC
>TRBV2|TRBJ2-5|NA|TRBD2
CASVGGREETQYF
TGTGCCAGCGTGGGCGGGAGGGAGGAGACCCAGTACTTC
>TRBV4-1|TRBJ1-6|NA|NA
CASSQEKFNSPLHF
TGCGCCAGCAGCCAAGAGAAGTTCAATTCACCCCTCCACTTT
>TRBV10-3|TRBJ1-2|NA|TRBD1
CAIRDRAISDHGYTF
TGTGCCATCCGGGACAGGGCGATCTCTGACCATGGCTACACCTTC
>TRBV5-1|TRBJ1-3|NA|NA
CASSLGGGLGNTIYF
TGCGCCAGCAGCTTGGGAGGGGGTCTCGGAAACACCATATATTTT
>TRBV7-2|TRBJ1-1|NA|NA
CASTTPPRGAFF
TGTGCCAGCACCACCCCTCCCAGGGGAGCTTTCTTT
>TRBV5-6|TRBJ1-2|NA|TRBD1
CASSLWPGGSNYGYTF
TGTGCCAGCAGCTTGTGGCCAGGGGGATCGAACTATGGCTACACCTTC
>TRBV7-9|TRBJ1-1|NA|NA
CASSLENPGTEAFF
TGTGCCAGCAGCTTAGAGAACCCAGGGACTGAAGCTTTCTTT
>TRBV19|TRBJ2-6|NA|TRBD1
CASSGQGAAGANVLTF
TGTGCCAGTAGTGGGCAGGGGGCCGCTGGGGCCAACGTCCTGACTTTC
>TRBV7-9|TRBJ1-1|NA|TRBD1
CASSSRGRETEAFF
TGTGCCAGCAGCTCCAGGGGGCGAGAGACTGAAGCTTTCTTT